This T cell receptor beta chain stems from a study of Ad26.COV2.S vaccination and SARS-CoV-2 variants. Overall study: In the study, Ad26.COV2.S was injected intramuscularly once, or twice 56 days apart. Findings and limits, study-wide: Greater spike-specific TCR breadth was seen in vaccine recipients than in placebo recipients.

On this clone: Its specificity is not known.

Produced via immunoSEQ multiplex PCR; TCRdb's table is partial and in-frame only. The sample records about 350,000 clones, 88% being singletons. Treatment described: around 19 received Ad26.COV2.S at low or high dose, single or two shots; roughly 5 received placebo; per-sample allocation not given. Sample collection was performed on day 63 after the first vaccine or placebo injection. Immunization relied on an Ad26 vector, which expressed Wuhan-strain SARS-CoV-2 spike. This CDR3 comprises 15 residues. Looked up from germline, CDR1 is SGHDT and CDR2 is YYEEEE. V was clipped by 1 base and J by 2 bases, with 13 bases between them.

This specimen was peripheral blood, taken in a trial of Ad26.COV2.S vaccine versus placebo. V usage is TRBV5-6 and J usage is TRBJ2-7; D may correspond to TRBD1 or TRBD2 (6 bases each). This receptor was obtained from a person between 18 and 65 years old who received the Ad26.COV2.S COVID-19 vaccine or a placebo. In DNA form, the CDR3 reads TGTGCCAGCAGCTTGTATGGGGGGCACACCTACGAGCAGTACTTC. The encoded protein is CASSLYGGHTYEQYF.